This paragraph covers one T cell receptor (beta chain) sequence. Its target is unknown. No cell sorting was done before RNA was extracted from the tissue. More than 3 cm separated this lung sample from the edge of the tumor. Newly diagnosed lung cancer patients had thoracic surgery in China, August–late 2014, without prior chemotherapy. A modified ARM-PCR protocol with three rounds of nested PCR amplified TCRbeta. Using its own MiXCR run on the multiplex PCR reads, TCRdb lists one record per CDR3 protein. The table has some 100,000 distinct CDR3 sequences, 80% seen once; the top ten hold less than 40%. The source of the sample is a study of tumor and adjacent non-tumor tissue in lung cancer. As for the study in general: Histology: about twelve adenocarcinoma, a couple of squamous cell carcinoma, 1 small cell lung cancer. Study outcomes and limitations: Top 100 clones took a larger repertoire share in normal lung.

The germline V gene has CDR1 MNHNS and CDR2 SASEGT. The CDR3 has 17 residues. Sequencing was performed on distant non-tumor lung tissue. The chain has TRBV6-1 and TRBJ2-7; 9 bases map to TRBD1. The source of this sequence is a man aged 60 to 75 with small cell lung cancer. The CDR3 region has the DNA TGTACCAGCAGCGAGAACAGGGGGCATTTGGGCTCCTACGAGCAGTACGTC. Encoded protein: CTSSENRGHLGSYEQYV.